This T cell receptor beta chain derives from a study of tumor-infiltrating lymphocytes in localized non-small cell lung cancer. Study-wide background: From each patient, both tumor and uninvolved lung, non-adjacent to tumor, were sampled. Study-wide points: Only some patients had TCR sequencing, depending on available tissue.

Remarks on this clone: Its specificity is not known.

Some clones are missing from TCRdb's copy, which holds only in-frame ones; the method was immunoSEQ multiplex PCR. The table includes around 12,000 clones, about 86% detected once. Sequences were obtained from uninvolved lung tissue not adjacent to the tumor. The receptor was derived from a human donor with non-small cell lung cancer.

Here the CDR3 DNA reads TGTGCCAGCAGCCCGGGGCCCTATGGCTACACCTTC. Amino acid sequence: CASSPGPYGYTF. The chain carries TRBV6-5 and TRBJ1-2, with D tentatively TRBD1 (5 bases). The CDR3 consists of 12 residues. Trimming left V 6 bases short and J 4 bases short, with 9 bases between. The germline gives CDR1 MNHEY, CDR2 SVGAGI.